These 13 T cell receptor beta chains were all obtained from the same sample, sequenced in a study of T cells in women clearing cervical HPV infection (dated 2018 in TCRdb). Libraries were prepared through the immunoSEQ multiplex PCR assay. The source is immuneACCESS, and TCRdb retained only in-frame sequences with V and J called. Part of the clones is not carried over; for the studies checked, unresolved V genes explain less than half of this, and the remainder is unexplained. This sample's table has entries for 30,000 to 35,000 clones. 7.5% to 9.5% of the sample goes to the ten largest clones. Sequences were obtained from blood buffy coat. These receptors all stem from a woman aged 18 to 75 with a cervical HPV16 infection that either progressed to CIN3+ or cleared (not recorded which).

As to this clone: The observed sequence ends 3 residues before the CDR3 terminus, with the missing tail filled in from the germline J gene. This chain uses TRBV20-1 with TRBJ2-2; no clear D gene. Trimming stripped 0 bases from V and 1 base from J, with 9 bases between. Germline-derived CDR1 and CDR2 are DFQATT and SNEGSKA (reference sequence). The CDR3 is made up of 15 amino acids. CDR3 sequence reads: CSARESARNTGELFF. The part of the CDR3 DNA that was read is TGCAGTGCTAGAGAGTCGGCTAGGAACACCGGGGAG.

Remarks on this clone: The sequenced fragment ends 3 residues before the CDR3 boundary, so the rest is inferred from the germline J gene. This chain joins TRBV10-3 and TRBJ2-2; 11 nucleotides agree with TRBD2. Germline-derived CDR1 and CDR2 are ENHRY and SYGVKD. Trimming at V came to 7 bases and at J to 2 bases, leaving 3 bases not matched to a gene. The CDR3 has 15 residues. The CDR3 loop is CAIKLAGENTGELFF. The sequenced part of the CDR3 DNA is TGTGCCATCAAACTAGCGGGGGAAAACACCGGGGAG.

Note on this clone: The read is 3 residues too short to cover the CDR3 end, so that end is filled in from the germline J gene. The chain couples TRBV13 to TRBJ2-7; TRBD2 matches at 10 bases. There are 16 residues in the CDR3. CDR1 PRHDT and CDR2 FYEKMQ come from the germline V gene (reference sequence). After removal of 2 bases from V and 3 bases from J, the junction contained 7 bases not matched to a gene. The sequenced CDR3 bases are TGTGCCAGCAGCTTAAGAGGTCTAGCGGGGGACTACGAG. Translated, it gives CASSLRGLAGDYE. The whole CDR3 region reads CASSLRGLAGDYEQYF. Full variable domain (rest looked up from reference TRBV13 and TRBJ2-7): AAGVIQSPRHLIKEKRETATLKCYPIPRHDTVYWYQQGPGQDPQFLISFYEKMQSDKGSIPDRFSAQQFSDYHSELNMSSLELGDSALYFCASSLRGLAGDYEQYFGPGTRLTVT.

As regards this clone: The sequenced fragment ends 3 residues before the CDR3 boundary, so the rest is inferred from the germline J gene. The chain couples TRBV5-6 to TRBJ2-3, with D tentatively TRBD1 (6 bases). Germline values: CDR1 SGHDT, CDR2 YYEEEE. The CDR3 extends over 14 amino acids. CDR3 bases read: TGTGCCAGCAGCTTGGCCGGGACACAAGAGACG. This gives the protein CASSLAGTQET. The whole CDR3 is CASSLAGTQETQYF.

Points on this clone: The read comes to an end 3 residues before the CDR3 does, leaving the germline J gene to fill in the end. The V gene is TRBV19, the J gene TRBJ1-3; 11 nucleotides line up with TRBD1. V trimming: 6 bases; J trimming: 0 bases; junction bases outside the gene matches: 7. Germline lookup yields CDR1 LNHDA and CDR2 SQIVND (reference sequence). CDR3 size: 17 residues. This CDR3 reads CASRNRDRGISGNTIYF. The sequenced CDR3 bases are TGTGCCAGTAGGAACCGGGACAGGGGGATCTCTGGAAACACC. Variable domain in full (rest from reference TRBV19 and TRBJ1-3): DGGITQSPKYLFRKEGQNVTLSCEQNLNHDAMYWYRQDPGQGLRLIYYSQIVNDFQKGDIAEGYSVSREKKESFPLTVTSAQKNPTAFYLCASRNRDRGISGNTIYFGEGSWLTVV.

Comments on this clone: The DNA ends 3 residues before the CDR3 does, and the rest of the CDR3 is filled in from the germline J gene. The chain joins TRBV20-1 to TRBJ2-1, with 12 bases aligning to TRBD2. The V gene's germline CDR1 is DFQATT and CDR2 SNEGSKA (reference sequence). Trimming took 3 bases from V and 8 from J; bases not matched to a gene: 11. The CDR3 runs to 16 residues. The CDR3 loop is CSASGLAGGPVHEQFF. Partial CDR3 DNA: TGCAGTGCTAGTGGGCTAGCGGGAGGGCCAGTCCATGAG.

As regards this clone: The missing CDR3 end, 3 residues past where the read stops, is filled in from the germline J gene. This chain joins TRBV12-3 or TRBV12-4 and TRBJ2-5; D gene unclear. This CDR3 is 12 amino acids long. V gave up 9 bases and J gave up 2 bases, with 10 bases separating them. CDR3 sequence: CASSIRQETQYF. The CDR3 bases that were read are TGTGCCAGTAGTATTCGGCAAGAGACC.

Comment on this clone: The read ends 3 residues before the CDR3 terminus; that terminus is restored from the germline J gene. The gene calls are TRBV5-4 and TRBJ2-1; 12 positions agree with TRBD2. Germline V lookup: CDR1 SGHNT, CDR2 YYREEE (reference sequence). The CDR3 runs 16 residues. The V segment lost 4 bases and the J segment 7 bases; nucleotides outside the gene matches: 9. The part of the CDR3 DNA that was read is TGTGCCAGCAGCACGGGACTAGCGGGTAAAGCGAATGAG. Translation gives CASSTGLAGKANE. The full CDR3 protein is CASSTGLAGKANEQFF.

Concerning this clone: The CDR3 end lies 3 residues beyond the end of the read and is filled in from the germline J gene. The V call is TRBV7-9, the J call TRBJ2-2; tentatively, D is TRBD1 (6 bases). CDR1 and CDR2 from the germline V gene are SEHNR and FQNEAQ (reference sequence). The CDR3 runs 14 residues. The sequenced part of the CDR3 DNA is TGTGCCAGCAGCGTACAGGGACCTAATGAAAAG. It codes for CASSVQGPNEK. The full-length CDR3 reads as CASSVQGPNEKLFF.

The part of the CDR3 DNA that was read is TGTGCCACCCAGACAGGGTACACCGGGGAG. Residues: CATQTGYTGE. The full-length CDR3 reads as CATQTGYTGELFF. The rearrangement joins TRBV19 to TRBJ2-2, with 7 bases identical to TRBD1. The read terminates 3 residues ahead of where the CDR3 ends, so the germline J gene completes it. J gave up 3 bases and V 10 bases, and 5 bases lay outside the gene matches. Germline V gene data show CDR1 as LNHDA and CDR2 as SQIVND (reference sequence). The length of the CDR3 is 13 residues.

Of note for this clone: Its ends do not fully match the called genes, so a read error is possible. The CDR3 end is not reached by the read, which stops 3 residues before it; the germline J gene fills it in. The rearrangement links TRBV4-2 to TRBJ1-1; 7 bases match TRBD1. CDR1 and CDR2 (germline): LGHNA, YNFKEQ. The CDR3 covers 15 residues. The CDR3 sequence is CASSQDPAGGTEAFF. The DNA read from the CDR3 is TGCGCCAGCAGCCAAGATCCAGCAGGGGGCACTGAA.

Worth noting for this clone: The CDR3 goes on 3 residues after the read ends, and that part is filled in from the germline J gene. The chain links TRBV15 to TRBJ2-7; the match to TRBD1 covers 10 bases. Germline-derived CDR1 and CDR2 are LNHNV and YYDKDF (reference sequence). V was clipped by 5 bases and J by 4 bases; unmatched bases: 5. The CDR3 runs to 14 residues. The part of the CDR3 DNA that was read is TGTGCCACCAGCTCCGGGACAGGGGATTACGAG. Amino acids: CATSSGTGDYE. The whole CDR3 protein reads CATSSGTGDYEQYF.

On this clone itself: The CDR3 is cut off 3 residues early in the read; its end comes from the germline J gene. The chain has TRBV5-1 and TRBJ1-1; tentative D call: TRBD1 (6 bases). The germline V gene has CDR1 SGHRS and CDR2 YFSETQ. The CDR3 totals 15 residues. The ends were cut back, 2 bases at V and 3 bases at J, with 14 bases in the middle. The sequenced CDR3 bases are TGCGCCAGCAGCTTAACAGGGATTATGGACACTGAA. This translates into CASSLTGIMDTE. The entire CDR3 sequence reads CASSLTGIMDTEAFF.